This entry concerns a single T cell receptor beta chain. The entry originates in a study of T-cell reconstitution after alpha-beta-depleted transplantation in children. V shed 0 bases, J shed 14 bases, and the junction held 2 bases outside the gene matches. This CDR3 has 12 amino acids. The TCRbeta library was prepared with unique molecular identifiers. TCRdb fed the PCR reads into MiXCR, producing one record per CDR3 protein. This table has a few hundred thousand distinct CDR3 sequences, around 21% appearing once. Sequences were derived from PBMCs from the stem cell graft donor, sampled from the stem cell graft. The source is a human donor who donated a stem cell graft to a child with acute myeloid leukemia. V usage is TRBV12-3 or TRBV12-4 and J usage is TRBJ2-1, with 9 bases matching TRBD2. Here the CDR3 reads CASSLAKREEFF. CDR3 DNA: TGTGCCAGCAGTTTAGCCAAGCGGGAGGAGTTCTTC.